The 20 T cell receptor beta chains below all came from one sample that was sequenced in a study of blood T cell repertoires in COVID-19. Sequencing used immunoSEQ multiplex PCR; TCRdb keeps in-frame clones, though not all of them. The sample yields tens of thousands of clones, 80% seen once. The sequenced sample consisted of peripheral blood. These receptors were collected from a human donor in a cohort sampled during active COVID-19.

Turning to this clone: Different DNA sequences within this sample yield the same CDR3. The gene calls are TRBV3-1 (or the pseudogene TRBV3-2) and TRBJ1-1; D is possibly TRBD1 (5 bases). The CDR3 has 11 residues. Trimming cost V 6 bases and J 5 bases, with 7 bases left between them. CDR1 LGHDT and CDR2 YNNKEL come from the germline V gene (reference sequence). The CDR3: CASRGGTEAFF. In nucleotides, the CDR3 is TGTGCCAGCAGGGGGGGGACTGAAGCTTTCTTT.

The chain carries TRBV6-5 and TRBJ1-4; D possibly corresponds to TRBD1 (5 bases). The CDR3 runs 14 residues. Germline lookup yields CDR1 MNHEY and CDR2 SVGAGI. Trimming removed 6 bases from V and 3 bases from J, with 11 bases in between. CDR3: CASRQGGSNEKLFF. CDR3 nucleotide sequence: TGTGCCAGCAGGCAGGGTGGATCTAATGAAAAACTGTTTTTT.

The rearrangement uses TRBV6-2 or TRBV6-3 and TRBJ2-6; D call uncertain. The CDR3 totals 16 residues. Trimming took 2 bases from V and 1 from J, leaving 9 bases between them. Germline V gene data show CDR1 as MNHEY and CDR2 as SVGEGT. This CDR3 reads CASSYPVRSGANVLTF. CDR3 nucleotides: TGTGCCAGCAGTTACCCCGTCCGTTCTGGGGCCAACGTCCTGACTTTC.

V usage is TRBV2 and J usage is TRBJ1-2; 7 nucleotides agree with TRBD1. J was trimmed by 8 bases and V by 6 bases; bases with no gene match: 9. Germline CDR1 reads SNHLY; CDR2 reads FYNNEI. The CDR3 runs to 13 residues. CDR3 coding DNA: TGTGCCAGCAGCTTCGGACAGGCGTTGGGCTACACCTTC. Encoded protein: CASSFGQALGYTF.

This clone was seen a handful of times. CDR3 DNA sequence: TGTGCCAGCAGCTTTCCCGGGAACACCGGGGAGCTGTTTTTT. Residues: CASSFPGNTGELFF. This sequence joins TRBV7-2 and TRBJ2-2; the D is unclear. The CDR3 spans 14 residues. Germline V lookup: CDR1 SGHTA, CDR2 FQGNSA. Trimming left V 3 bases short and J 1 base short, with 6 bases between.

This chain uses TRBV18 with TRBJ2-5, with D perhaps TRBD2 (6 bases). This CDR3 has 15 residues. Trimming removed 3 bases from V and 5 bases from J, with 16 bases in between. The V gene's germline CDR1 is KGHSH and CDR2 LQKENI. In DNA form, the CDR3 reads TGTGCCAGCTCACCGCTGCGGGGCCAATCGGAGACCCAGTACTTC. Translating gives CASSPLRGQSETQYF. Looking up the rest from reference TRBV18 and TRBJ2-5 gives the full variable domain: NAGVMQNPRHLVRRRGQEARLRCSPMKGHSHVYWYRQLPEEGLKFMVYLQKENIIDESGMPKERFSAEFPKEGPSILRIQQVVRGDSAAYFCASSPLRGQSETQYFGPGTRLLVL.

The V call is TRBV28, the J call TRBJ2-2; tentatively, D is TRBD2 (7 bases). Per germline, CDR1 MDHEN and CDR2 SYDVKM. Trimming cost V 3 bases and J 6 bases, with 11 bases left between them. The CDR3 spans 14 residues. The CDR3 is CASSFQGRAGELFF. CDR3 nucleotides: TGTGCCAGCAGTTTTCAGGGGAGGGCCGGGGAGCTGTTTTTT.

The genes are TRBV6-2 or TRBV6-3 and TRBJ2-3, with TRBD1 as a possible D gene (5 bases). Trimming removed 5 bases from V and 2 bases from J, with 11 bases in between. Germline V gene lookup returns CDR1 MNHEY and CDR2 SVGEGT. This CDR3 spans 14 amino acids. CDR3 in DNA: TGTGCCAGCAGTCGAACAGGATTCACAGATACGCAGTATTTT. Its protein product is CASSRTGFTDTQYF.

This chain connects TRBV24-1 to TRBJ1-2; D remains unclear. The CDR3 loop spans 12 amino acids. Germline V lookup: CDR1 KGHDR, CDR2 SFDVKD. V lost 4 bases and J 7 bases, leaving 9 bases between the germline ends. Here the CDR3 reads CATSDPTGGYTF. CDR3 DNA: TGTGCCACCAGTGACCCCACCGGTGGCTACACCTTC.

V usage is TRBV24-1 and J usage is TRBJ2-3; perhaps TRBD2 as D (6 bases). CDR1 is KGHDR, CDR2 SFDVKD, per germline. The CDR3 totals 13 residues. Trimming removed 6 bases at V and 4 bases at J, with 10 bases between. The CDR3 DNA sequence: TGTGCCACCAGTCCCGGGGGACCAGATACGCAGTATTTT. It specifies CATSPGGPDTQYF.

The V and J genes are TRBV24-1 and TRBJ2-7, with D hard to call. This CDR3 has 14 amino acids. Per germline, CDR1 KGHDR and CDR2 SFDVKD. V gave up 3 bases and J gave up 4 bases, with 12 bases separating them. The CDR3 loop reads CATSDPMTAYEQYF. For the CDR3, the DNA is TGTGCCACCAGTGATCCCATGACTGCTTACGAGCAGTACTTC.

This clone was counted between two and nine times. The chain carries TRBV5-6 and TRBJ2-1; D call uncertain. This CDR3 is built from 16 residues. Germline values: CDR1 SGHDT, CDR2 YYEEEE. Between the trimmed V and J ends, which lost 1 base and 0 bases, there was a span of 11 bases. The CDR3 sequence is CASSLILTSSYNEQFF. CDR3 nucleotide sequence: TGTGCCAGCAGCTTGATACTAACCAGCTCCTACAATGAGCAGTTCTTC. The complete variable domain, with remaining parts taken from reference TRBV5-6 and TRBJ2-1, reads DAGVTQSPTHLIKTRGQQVTLRCSPKSGHDTVSWYQQALGQGPQFIFQYYEEEERQRGNFPDRFSGHQFPNYSSELNVNALLLGDSALYLCASSLILTSSYNEQFFGPGTRLTVL.

V usage is TRBV28 and J usage is TRBJ1-2; 8 nucleotides align to TRBD1. The length of the CDR3 is 16 residues. The V segment lost 10 bases and the J segment 5 bases; nucleotides outside the gene matches: 18. Germline values: CDR1 MDHEN, CDR2 SYDVKM. The CDR3 loop is CATAQGTPQGAYGYTF. DNA for the CDR3: TGTGCCACCGCCCAGGGGACACCCCAGGGGGCTTATGGCTACACCTTC.

This clone was seen a few times. The chain carries TRBV7-3 and TRBJ2-7; 10 nucleotides line up with TRBD2. There are 13 residues in the CDR3. V was pared by 3 bases and J by 6 bases, with 2 bases of the junction left unmatched. CDR1 and CDR2 (germline): SGHTA, FQGTGA. DNA of the CDR3: TGTGCCAGCAGCTTGGTAGCGGGGGGCGAGCAGTACGTC. Translated: CASSLVAGGEQYV.

V usage is TRBV5-1 and J usage is TRBJ2-3; 11 bases are shared with TRBD2. This CDR3 contains 17 residues. V shed 0 bases and J 0 bases; nucleotides not matched to a gene: 3. CDR1 is SGHRS and CDR2 is YFSETQ in the germline V gene. In DNA form, the CDR3 reads TGCGCCAGCAGCTTGGCTGTAGCGGGAGGGAGCACAGATACGCAGTATTTT. The encoded protein is CASSLAVAGGSTDTQYF. The full variable domain, rest sourced from reference TRBV5-1 and TRBJ2-3, is KAGVTQTPRYLIKTRGQQVTLSCSPISGHRSVSWYQQTPGQGLQFLFEYFSETQRNKGNFPGRFSGRQFSNSRSEMNVSTLELGDSALYLCASSLAVAGGSTDTQYFGPGTRLTVL.

The chain is built from TRBV7-9 and TRBJ2-3; TRBD2 matches 14 bases. This CDR3 spans 17 amino acids. Germline V lookup: CDR1 SEHNR, CDR2 FQNEAQ (reference sequence). The J segment lost 4 bases and the V segment lost 8 bases, leaving 11 bases of the junction unmatched. In DNA, the CDR3 is TGTGCCAGCTTCTCCGGGACTAGCGGGAGAGTGGCAGATACGCAGTATTTT. Translated, it gives CASFSGTSGRVADTQYF.

V gene TRBV29-1 combines with J gene TRBJ1-1; D possibly corresponds to TRBD1 (6 bases). V was clipped by 0 bases and J by 4 bases, with 12 bases between them. The CDR3 loop spans 14 amino acids. Per germline, CDR1 SQVTM and CDR2 ANQGSEA. This CDR3 reads CSVEEGQKRTEAFF. The CDR3 DNA reads TGCAGCGTTGAAGAAGGACAGAAACGCACTGAAGCTTTCTTT.

The V call is TRBV9, the J call TRBJ2-2, with D tentatively TRBD2 (6 bases). V was clipped by 7 bases and J by 1 base, with 11 bases between them. CDR1 is SGDLS, CDR2 YYNGEE, per germline. This CDR3 region has 14 residues. This CDR3 reads CASSGVQNTGELFF. The CDR3 DNA sequence: TGTGCCAGCTCGGGGGTCCAGAACACCGGGGAGCTGTTTTTT.

In its sample, this clone was seen a few times. This sequence joins TRBV11-2 and TRBJ2-7; 8 positions agree with TRBD1. The germline V gene encodes CDR1 SGHAT and CDR2 FQNNGV. The CDR3 runs 15 residues. V lost 5 bases, J lost 5 bases, and 11 bases stayed unmatched. The CDR3 protein is CASSRSRLQGDEQYF. As DNA, the CDR3 is TGTGCCAGCAGCCGAAGTAGGTTACAGGGGGACGAGCAGTACTTC.

J is TRBJ1-2 and V is TRBV18; D is possibly TRBD1 (5 bases). Germline loops: CDR1 KGHSH, CDR2 LQKENI. CDR3 length: 13 amino acids. Deletions cut 6 bases from V and 6 bases from J, with 14 bases between. The DNA for the CDR3 is TGTGCCAGCTCGCTACAGTGGGGGGATGGCTACACCTTC. It yields the protein CASSLQWGDGYTF.